This T cell receptor (beta chain) originates from a study of T cell responses to AZD1222 COVID-19 vaccine. Trimming took off 2 bases at V and 1 base at J, with 15 bases between the two ends. The CDR3 consists of 17 residues. Germline V CDR1 and CDR2: SGHRS, YFSETQ. Second-dose recipients at about 4 or about 12 weeks were treated as one pooled group. The repertoire was sequenced with immunoSEQ multiplex PCR; TCRdb's copy has only in-frame clones and lacks some. The sample records around 58,000 clones, 80% to 90% being singletons. Study-level points and caveats: Among the donors, most were white British and more were female, and clonal diversity was possibly underestimated. Seropositivity was recorded at baseline in only 5 or 6 AZD1222 recipients. Two AZD1222 administrations were followed by greater Spike-specific TCR breadth and depth.

Concerning this clone itself: Its antigen is unidentified.

The sequencing used peripheral blood, collected 28 days after the second AZD1222 dose. The chain is built from TRBV5-1 and TRBJ2-2; TRBD2 is a possible D gene (5 bases). This receptor was identified in an adult who received the AZD1222 COVID-19 vaccine. The CDR3 here is CASSFQVTRGNTGELFF. The CDR3 DNA follows: TGCGCCAGCAGCTTTCAGGTTACTAGAGGGAACACCGGGGAGCTGTTTTTT.